The rows below give T cell receptor beta chains drawn from one sample of a study of cytomegalovirus exposure and HLA in healthy donors. Some clones are missing from TCRdb's copy, which holds only in-frame ones; the method was immunoSEQ multiplex PCR. The sample includes 150,000 or so clones. Material for sequencing was PBMCs. These receptors were taken from a woman between 50 and 59 years old in good health and CMV-seronegative. Each CDR3 is given with its conserved first and last residue. The order of the fields is V gene, J gene, CDR3 protein.

v_gene: TRBV28; j_gene: TRBJ2-7; CDR3aa: CASSSILGTYEQYF
v_gene: TRBV5-5; j_gene: TRBJ1-1; CDR3aa: CASSSQVHMNTEAFF
v_gene: TRBV9; j_gene: TRBJ2-1; CDR3aa: CASSPGVGGWGNEQFF
v_gene: TRBV28; j_gene: TRBJ1-5; CDR3aa: CASSLRQGNQPQHF
v_gene: TRBV4-2; j_gene: TRBJ2-1; CDR3aa: CASSQVGLRGYNEQFF
v_gene: TRBV5-1; j_gene: TRBJ1-1; CDR3aa: CASGRVGLGTEAFF
v_gene: TRBV18; j_gene: TRBJ1-1; CDR3aa: CASSPVSSQGALNTEAFF
v_gene: TRBV5-6; j_gene: TRBJ1-1; CDR3aa: CASSLFRTGGEHEAFF
v_gene: TRBV5-1; j_gene: TRBJ2-1; CDR3aa: CASSLLLAGTYNEQFF
v_gene: TRBV30; j_gene: TRBJ1-5; CDR3aa: CAWDRSGNQPQHF
v_gene: TRBV28; j_gene: TRBJ1-2; CDR3aa: CASRPGGQIYGYTF
v_gene: TRBV5-4; j_gene: TRBJ2-7; CDR3aa: CASSLEGDRGHEQYF
v_gene: TRBV7-8; j_gene: TRBJ1-1; CDR3aa: CASSSRAMNTEAFF
v_gene: TRBV5-1; j_gene: TRBJ1-1; CDR3aa: CASSLSGGGTEAFF
v_gene: TRBV7-3; j_gene: TRBJ2-6; CDR3aa: CASSLDRGGSGANVLTF
v_gene: TRBV19; j_gene: TRBJ1-4; CDR3aa: CASRVDTSGEKLFF
v_gene: TRBV18; j_gene: TRBJ2-7; CDR3aa: CASSPPQAYEQYF
v_gene: TRBV9; j_gene: TRBJ2-7; CDR3aa: CASSFQGSEQYF
v_gene: TRBV5-4; j_gene: TRBJ1-1; CDR3aa: CASIKAGTNTEAFF
v_gene: TRBV5-6; j_gene: TRBJ1-1; CDR3aa: CASSLYGQLNTEAFF
v_gene: TRBV7-6; j_gene: TRBJ2-3; CDR3aa: CASSGGHPTDTQYF
v_gene: TRBV27; j_gene: TRBJ2-7; CDR3aa: CASSLYPGGPSEQYF
v_gene: TRBV29-1; j_gene: TRBJ2-2; CDR3aa: CSAELAGGPLGTGELFF
v_gene: TRBV25-1; j_gene: TRBJ2-2; CDR3aa: CASSRNMEGKRTGELFF
v_gene: TRBV2; j_gene: TRBJ1-5; CDR3aa: CASSDSGFNQPQHF
v_gene: TRBV2; j_gene: TRBJ1-5; CDR3aa: CASSEVQGAIQPQHF
v_gene: TRBV28; j_gene: TRBJ2-7; CDR3aa: CASSPLAGYSYEQYF
v_gene: TRBV10-3; j_gene: TRBJ2-1; CDR3aa: CAISLAGYNEQFF
v_gene: TRBV28; j_gene: TRBJ1-1; CDR3aa: CASSSSNRGLRTEAFF
v_gene: TRBV4-1; j_gene: TRBJ1-4; CDR3aa: CASSQSDTRTGVGDEKLFF
v_gene: TRBV5-1; j_gene: TRBJ1-3; CDR3aa: CASSGQSGNTIYF
v_gene: TRBV27; j_gene: TRBJ2-6; CDR3aa: CASTAAGSGANVLTF
v_gene: TRBV28; j_gene: TRBJ1-1; CDR3aa: CASSSYPGPNGGNTEAFF
v_gene: TRBV19; j_gene: TRBJ2-7; CDR3aa: CASSRDRDHEQYF
v_gene: TRBV5-1; j_gene: TRBJ1-2; CDR3aa: CASSPIQGINYGYTF
v_gene: TRBV19; j_gene: TRBJ2-7; CDR3aa: CASSIPNVLGGEQYF
v_gene: TRBV18; j_gene: TRBJ2-4; CDR3aa: CASSPRLAKNIQYF
v_gene: TRBV28; j_gene: TRBJ2-7; CDR3aa: CASSSGVAAYEQYF
v_gene: TRBV27; j_gene: TRBJ1-4; CDR3aa: CASSFGQGATNEKLFF